These 23 T cell receptor beta chains were sequenced from one sample in a study of blood T cells in healthy people across ages. It was with a sample-barcoded 5' primer and a J-beta primer mix that a second PCR of about 6 to 12 cycles was run. TCRdb reprocessed the 5' RACE reads via MiXCR and lists one record per CDR3 protein. The sample carries about 700,000 distinct CDR3 sequences, approximately 30% recorded once. Source material: blood. These receptors all stem from a woman older than 75 in good health.

The chain links TRBV7-2 to TRBJ1-1; D is uncertain. V lost 3 bases and J 1 base, leaving 12 bases between the germline ends. The CDR3 runs 15 residues. CDR1 is SGHTA and CDR2 is FQGNSA in the germline V gene. The CDR3 DNA reads TGTGCCAGCAGCTTCCTAGCAGGCAAGAACACTGAAGCTTTCTTT. This sequence encodes CASSFLAGKNTEAFF.

This clonotype was seen many times. This chain links TRBV12-3 or TRBV12-4 with TRBJ2-7; TRBD2 matches 13 bases. The CDR3 length is 17 residues. V was pared by 5 bases and J by 0 bases, with 7 bases of the junction left unmatched. CDR3 DNA: TGTGCCAGCAGTCCCGGGACTAGCGGGGTGGGCTCCTACGAGCAGTACTTC. Translated, it gives CASSPGTSGVGSYEQYF.

With respect to this clonotype: A much larger clone lies a single base off, so this may be a read error. This chain joins TRBV6-5 and TRBJ1-1; D may be TRBD1 (5 bases). This CDR3 region has 13 residues. Trimming stripped 5 bases from V and 4 bases from J, with 11 bases between. The germline gives CDR1 MNHEY, CDR2 SVGAGI. The CDR3, as DNA: TGTGCCAGCAGTCGACAGAGGAGCACTGAAGCTTTCTTT. Protein product: CASSRQRSTEAFF.

The genes are TRBV6-6 and TRBJ2-7; TRBD2 might be the D (5 bases). Per germline, CDR1 MNHNY and CDR2 SVGAGI (reference sequence). This CDR3 contains 11 residues. V dropped 5 bases and J dropped 9 bases, with 11 bases sitting between them. The CDR3 region is CASSARGRQYF. CDR3 coding DNA: TGTGCCAGCAGTGCTCGGGGAAGGCAGTACTTC.

This clonotype was picked up one time. The chain combines TRBV20-1 with TRBJ1-2; 8 bases are shared with TRBD1. CDR3 length: 13 residues. Looked up from germline, CDR1 is DFQATT and CDR2 is SNEGSKA (reference sequence). V dropped 5 bases and J dropped 4; count of bases not matched to a gene: 6. The CDR3 spells CSASDRASYGYTF. The CDR3 bases are TGCAGTGCTTCGGACAGGGCCTCCTATGGCTACACCTTC.

This clonotype was seen many times. J is TRBJ1-2 and V is TRBV20-1, with D tentatively TRBD1 (6 bases). Trimming shortened V by 6 bases and J by 10 bases, and 18 bases separated the two germline ends. The CDR3 sequence is 12 residues long. Germline loops: CDR1 DFQATT, CDR2 SNEGSKA (reference sequence). The CDR3 nucleotides are TGCAGTGCGGAACGTTTTGGACAGCTCTACACCTTC. Protein product: CSAERFGQLYTF.

The chain employs TRBV20-1 and TRBJ2-2, with 8 positions matching TRBD2. V lost 4 bases and J lost 0; bases outside the gene matches: 1. The CDR3 loop spans 14 amino acids. Germline CDR1 DFQATT, CDR2 SNEGSKA (reference sequence). The CDR3 region has the DNA TGCAGTGCTAACGGGGGGGCGAACACCGGGGAGCTGTTTTTT. Residues: CSANGGANTGELFF.

This rearrangement joins TRBV7-2 to TRBJ2-3; TRBD2 might be the D (6 bases). Trimming left V 7 bases short and J 3 bases short, with 17 bases between. This CDR3 region has 15 residues. Per the germline V gene, CDR1 is SGHTA and CDR2 is FQGNSA. CDR3 nucleotide sequence: TGTGCCAGCACCCCGAGGGAGGTTCCGACAGATACGCAGTATTTT. Amino acid sequence: CASTPREVPTDTQYF.

This clonotype was detected ten times or more. As DNA, the CDR3 is TGCAGTGCTAGAGTTGCTGTACAAGAGACCCAGTACTTC. Protein sequence: CSARVAVQETQYF. The rearrangement joins TRBV20-1 to TRBJ2-5; D remains ambiguous. Trimming stripped 1 base from V and 2 bases from J, with 8 bases between. Germline assignment: CDR1 DFQATT and CDR2 SNEGSKA (reference sequence). This CDR3 has 13 amino acids.

This clonotype showed up many times. V usage is TRBV20-1 and J usage is TRBJ1-5; no clear D gene. The CDR3 sequence is 14 residues long. V dropped 3 bases and J dropped 2 bases, with 11 bases sitting between them. CDR1 is DFQATT, CDR2 SNEGSKA, per germline (reference sequence). The CDR3 DNA follows: TGCAGTGCTAGGAGGGCTATGGGCAATCAGCCCCAGCATTTT. It specifies CSARRAMGNQPQHF.

This rearrangement joins TRBV7-2 to TRBJ2-5; 7 bases are a match to TRBD1. This CDR3 has 14 residues. Per the germline V gene, CDR1 is SGHTA and CDR2 is FQGNSA. Trimming removed 5 bases from V and 0 bases from J; junction bases left unmatched: 3. The CDR3 loop reads CASSRDSHQETQYF. Here the CDR3 DNA reads TGTGCCAGCAGCCGGGACAGCCACCAAGAGACCCAGTACTTC.

The table lists this clonotype with many counts. The chain combines TRBV7-2 with TRBJ2-1; D perhaps matches TRBD2 (6 bases). CDR1 SGHTA and CDR2 FQGNSA come from the germline V gene. The ends were cut back, 4 bases at V and 8 bases at J, with 18 bases in the middle. The CDR3 length is 15 residues. The CDR3 is CASSSLVGGFDEQFF. The CDR3 bases are TGTGCCAGCAGCTCCCTAGTGGGGGGTTTCGATGAGCAGTTCTTC.

This clonotype was counted ten times or more. Sequence at one end of the junction differs from germline and may be a read error. The rearrangement joins TRBV7-2 to TRBJ2-7; TRBD2 agrees at 9 bases. Germline V lookup: CDR1 SGHTA, CDR2 FQGNSA. This CDR3 spans 14 amino acids. DNA for the CDR3: TGCGCCAGCAGCTTGGCGGGGGGGCTTTACGAGCAGTACTTC. Amino acid sequence: CASSLAGGLYEQYF. Using reference TRBV7-2 and TRBJ2-7 for the parts outside the CDR3, the full variable domain is GAGVSQSPSNKVTEKGKDVELRCDPISGHTALYWYRQSLGQGLEFLIYFQGNSAPDKSGLPSDRFSAERTGGSVSTLTIQRTQQEDSAVYLCASSLAGGLYEQYFGPGTRLTVT.

The chain combines TRBV30 with TRBJ1-2; D gene ambiguous. Germline lookup yields CDR1 GTSNPN and CDR2 SVGIG (reference sequence). V lost 4 bases and J lost 6, with 21 bases in between. This CDR3 region has 15 residues. CDR3 sequence: CAWTIRAMLWDGYTF. The CDR3 DNA reads as TGTGCCTGGACCATTCGGGCAATGTTATGGGATGGCTACACCTTC.

This clonotype was counted a few times. The rearrangement uses TRBV7-2 and TRBJ1-1, with D uncertain. V was shortened by 1 base and J by 1 base, with 7 bases between the two germline ends. CDR1 is SGHTA and CDR2 is FQGNSA in the germline V gene. This CDR3 is 14 amino acids long. The DNA for the CDR3 is TGTGCCAGCAGCTTAGTGGTGGGGAACACTGAAGCTTTCTTT. It is translated as CASSLVVGNTEAFF.

The V gene is TRBV20-1, the J gene TRBJ1-2, with D unresolved. This CDR3 is 12 amino acids long. CDR1 is DFQATT, CDR2 SNEGSKA, per germline (reference sequence). The V end lost 6 bases, the J end lost 4 bases, and 12 bases lay between the germline ends. The CDR3 sequence is CSAKNSLYGYTF. The DNA of the CDR3 is TGCAGTGCGAAGAACAGCCTCTATGGCTACACCTTC.

In regard to this clonotype: A much larger clonotype is one base distant, so this may be a read error. The chain recombines TRBV6-2 or TRBV6-3 with TRBJ1-2; tentatively, D is TRBD1 (5 bases). Deletions cut 0 bases from V and 8 bases from J, with 10 bases between. Per the germline V gene, CDR1 is MNHEY and CDR2 is SVGEGT. CDR3 length equals 13 residues. CDR3 DNA sequence: TGTGCCAGCAGTTACTCCCAGGGAGAGGGCTACACCTTC. This sequence encodes CASSYSQGEGYTF.

The gene calls are TRBV5-1 and TRBJ2-1, with 12 bases lining up with TRBD1. CDR3 length equals 15 residues. V dropped 4 bases and J dropped 7; count of bases not matched to a gene: 6. Germline values: CDR1 SGHRS, CDR2 YFSETQ. The CDR3 DNA reads as TGCGCCAGCAGCCCCGGGACAGGGGGCTGGAATGAGCAGTTCTTC. Translation: CASSPGTGGWNEQFF.

This clonotype was counted many times. This chain joins TRBV5-1 and TRBJ2-7; D possibly corresponds to TRBD1 (5 bases). V gave up 0 bases and J gave up 3 bases, with 13 bases separating them. Germline values: CDR1 SGHRS, CDR2 YFSETQ. The CDR3 has 15 amino acids. The CDR3, as DNA: TGCGCCAGCAGCTTGGCCGCTCAGGGAAGCTACGAGCAGTACTTC. Protein sequence: CASSLAAQGSYEQYF.

The chain is built from TRBV4-3 and TRBJ2-3; 8 bases fit TRBD2. This CDR3 comprises 16 residues. After removal of 4 bases from V and 1 base from J, the junction contained 7 bases not matched to a gene. CDR1 is LGHNA, CDR2 YSLEER, per germline. CDR3 region: CASSPIVTSGTDTQYF. CDR3 in DNA: TGCGCCAGCAGCCCTATTGTGACTAGCGGCACAGATACGCAGTATTTT.

This clonotype has ten or more counts. V usage is TRBV6-2 or TRBV6-3 and J usage is TRBJ2-1; TRBD1 might be the D (7 bases). The ends were cut back, 2 bases at V and 2 bases at J, with 19 bases in the middle. This CDR3 comprises 18 residues. Germline assignment: CDR1 MNHEY and CDR2 SVGEGT. CDR3 amino acids: CASSYTRGQSNPYNEQFF. DNA for the CDR3: TGTGCCAGCAGTTACACGCGGGGACAGTCCAATCCCTACAATGAGCAGTTCTTC.

This clonotype occurred many times. The genes are TRBV5-1 and TRBJ2-3; no definite D call. Germline loops: CDR1 SGHRS, CDR2 YFSETQ. CDR3 length: 13 amino acids. Trimming shortened V by 6 bases and J by 1 base, and 9 bases separated the two germline ends. DNA for the CDR3: TGCGCCAGCAAGCAGTTCGGCACAGATACGCAGTATTTT. Amino acid sequence: CASKQFGTDTQYF. Using reference TRBV5-1 and TRBJ2-3 for the parts outside the CDR3, the full variable domain is KAGVTQTPRYLIKTRGQQVTLSCSPISGHRSVSWYQQTPGQGLQFLFEYFSETQRNKGNFPGRFSGRQFSNSRSEMNVSTLELGDSALYLCASKQFGTDTQYFGPGTRLTVL.

This clonotype has a handful of counts. It may be a read error: a sequence one base away is much more abundant. This chain uses TRBV2 with TRBJ1-6; 7 bases map to TRBD1. The CDR3 is 13 amino acids. CDR1 and CDR2 (germline): SNHLY, FYNNEI. DNA for the CDR3: TGTGCCAGCCGGACAGGACTTAATTCACCCCCCCACTTT. Amino acid sequence: CASRTGLNSPPHF.